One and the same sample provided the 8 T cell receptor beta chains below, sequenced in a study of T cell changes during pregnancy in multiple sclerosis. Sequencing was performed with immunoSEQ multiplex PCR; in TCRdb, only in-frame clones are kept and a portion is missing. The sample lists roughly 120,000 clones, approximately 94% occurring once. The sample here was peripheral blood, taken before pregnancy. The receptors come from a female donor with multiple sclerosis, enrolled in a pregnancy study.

For the CDR3, the DNA is TGTGCCTGGAGTTGGAGAGGGGGCTACACCTTC. Its translation: CAWSWRGGYTF. J is TRBJ1-2 and V is TRBV30; D unresolved. This CDR3 has 11 residues. Germline V gives CDR1 GTSNPN, CDR2 SVGIG (reference sequence). Deletions cut 2 bases from V and 8 bases from J, with 9 bases between.

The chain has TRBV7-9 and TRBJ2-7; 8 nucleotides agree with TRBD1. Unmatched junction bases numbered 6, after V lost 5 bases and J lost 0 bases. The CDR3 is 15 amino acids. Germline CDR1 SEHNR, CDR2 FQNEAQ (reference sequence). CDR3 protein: CASSAGQGISYEQYF. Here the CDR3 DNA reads TGTGCCAGCAGCGCAGGACAGGGCATCTCCTACGAGCAGTACTTC. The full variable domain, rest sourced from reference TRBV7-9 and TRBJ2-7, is DTGVSQNPRHKITKRGQNVTFRCDPISEHNRLYWYRQTLGQGPEFLTYFQNEAQLEKSRLLSDRFSAERPKGSFSTLEIQRTEQGDSAMYLCASSAGQGISYEQYFGPGTRLTVT.

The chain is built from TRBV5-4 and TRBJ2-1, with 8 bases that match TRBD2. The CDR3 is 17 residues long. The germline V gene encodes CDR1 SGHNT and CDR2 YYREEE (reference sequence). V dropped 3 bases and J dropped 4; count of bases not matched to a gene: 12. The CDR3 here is CASSSDGLAASYNEQFF. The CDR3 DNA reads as TGTGCCAGCAGCTCCGACGGACTAGCCGCTTCATACAATGAGCAGTTCTTC.

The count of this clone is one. The CDR3 coding sequence is TGTGCCAGCAGCTTTAGGGGGGCTAGCGGCCGCACAGATACGCAGTATTTT. Translating gives CASSFRGASGRTDTQYF. The rearrangement uses TRBV11-2 and TRBJ2-3; weak D call: TRBD2 (7 bases). Between the trimmed V and J ends, which lost 3 bases and 1 base, there was a span of 17 bases. This CDR3 is built from 17 residues. Germline assignment: CDR1 SGHAT and CDR2 FQNNGV.

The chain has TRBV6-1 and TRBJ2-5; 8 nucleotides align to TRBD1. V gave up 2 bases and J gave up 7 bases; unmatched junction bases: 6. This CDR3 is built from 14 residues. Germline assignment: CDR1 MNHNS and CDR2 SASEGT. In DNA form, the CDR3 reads TGTGCCAGCAGTGAATCCAGGGGGCCGTCGACCCAGTACTTC. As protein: CASSESRGPSTQYF.

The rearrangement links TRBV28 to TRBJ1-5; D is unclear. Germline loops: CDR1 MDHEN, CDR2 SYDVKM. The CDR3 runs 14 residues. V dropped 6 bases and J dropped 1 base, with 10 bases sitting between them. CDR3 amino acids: CASRPLWSNQPQHF. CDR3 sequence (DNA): TGTGCCAGCAGGCCACTTTGGAGCAATCAGCCCCAGCATTTT.

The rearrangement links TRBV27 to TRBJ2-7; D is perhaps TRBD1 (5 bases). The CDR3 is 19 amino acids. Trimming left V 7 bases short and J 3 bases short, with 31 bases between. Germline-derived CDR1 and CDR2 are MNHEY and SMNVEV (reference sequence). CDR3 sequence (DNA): TGTGCCAGCACCGGGTTAGTCGGTATTTCCGCAGGGAAGGGCTACGAGCAGTACTTC. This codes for CASTGLVGISAGKGYEQYF.

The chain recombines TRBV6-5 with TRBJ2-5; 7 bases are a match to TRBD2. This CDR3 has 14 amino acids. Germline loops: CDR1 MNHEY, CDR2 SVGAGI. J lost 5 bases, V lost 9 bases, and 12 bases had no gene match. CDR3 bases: TGTGCCAGTACAAATTCGGGGAGGGCGGAGACCCAGTACTTC. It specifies CASTNSGRAETQYF.